The 27 T cell receptor beta chains given below trace back to one sample, sequenced in a study of blood T cell repertoires in COVID-19. Only in-frame clones appear in the TCRdb table, and some are missing; sequencing was by immunoSEQ multiplex PCR. The sample gives around 150,000 clones, around 91% of which show up once; approximately 3% is in the top ten. The sample consisted of peripheral blood. These TCRs come from a woman aged 60 to 75 with active COVID-19.

The CDR3 region is CASSSHVGGRAKNTQYF. The CDR3, as DNA: TGTGCCAGCAGCTCCCATGTCGGGGGGAGGGCCAAGAATACGCAGTATTTT. The genes are TRBV7-2 and TRBJ2-3, with 7 nucleotides matching TRBD2. In germline, CDR1 is SGHTA, CDR2 FQGNSA. The CDR3 is 17 amino acids. The trim removed 4 bases at V and 7 bases at J, leaving 17 bases unmatched.

The rearrangement links TRBV7-3 to TRBJ2-3; TRBD2 aligns across 8 bases. The CDR3 sequence is 17 residues long. J gave up 6 bases and V 3 bases, and 14 bases lay outside the gene matches. CDR1 is SGHTA, CDR2 FQGTGA, per germline. CDR3 protein: CASSLAGVAGGVDTQYF. The CDR3, as DNA: TGTGCCAGCAGCTTGGCGGGTGTGGCGGGAGGAGTCGATACGCAGTATTTT.

The chain couples TRBV9 to TRBJ2-7; TRBD2 is a possible D gene (5 bases). The CDR3 loop spans 16 amino acids. Germline lookup yields CDR1 SGDLS and CDR2 YYNGEE. The germline V and J ends were trimmed by 1 base and 6 bases, with 20 bases remaining between them. CDR3 residues: CASSVMSGAGRGEQYF. CDR3 coding DNA: TGTGCCAGCAGCGTAATGTCGGGCGCCGGCCGGGGCGAGCAGTACTTC.

The chain couples TRBV27 to TRBJ1-2; TRBD1 matches at 7 bases. This CDR3 contains 14 residues. Trimming removed 2 bases from V and 4 bases from J; junction bases left unmatched: 4. Germline V gene data show CDR1 as MNHEY and CDR2 as SMNVEV (reference sequence). CDR3 DNA sequence: TGTGCCAGCAGTTTAAGAGGGGGCGGCTATGGCTACACCTTC. Translated, it gives CASSLRGGGYGYTF.

This clone came up once. This chain joins TRBV7-2 and TRBJ2-7, with 13 nucleotides matching TRBD2. CDR3 length: 19 residues. Germline V lookup: CDR1 SGHTA, CDR2 FQGNSA. With V trimmed by 1 base and J by 5 bases, 14 bases remained unmatched. CDR3 protein: CASSLDGTSGTGELNEQYF. CDR3 DNA: TGTGCCAGCAGCTTAGATGGGACTAGCGGGACCGGCGAGTTGAACGAGCAGTACTTC.

This clone appeared once. V usage is TRBV9 and J usage is TRBJ1-3; the D is unclear. Germline V gene lookup returns CDR1 SGDLS and CDR2 YYNGEE. The CDR3 is made up of 14 amino acids. The germline V and J ends were trimmed by 0 bases and 2 bases, with 6 bases remaining between them. The CDR3 is CASSVGGAGNTIYF. DNA of the CDR3: TGTGCCAGCAGCGTAGGAGGTGCTGGAAACACCATATATTTT.

The genes are TRBV28 and TRBJ1-3; no definite D call. The germline V gene has CDR1 MDHEN and CDR2 SYDVKM. This CDR3 is 15 amino acids long. V was cut by 2 bases and J by 0 bases, with 8 bases left in between. CDR3 amino acids: CASSLPPGSGNTIYF. The CDR3 bases are TGTGCCAGCAGTTTACCGCCCGGCTCTGGAAACACCATATATTTT.

V usage is TRBV7-8 and J usage is TRBJ2-2; 7 positions match TRBD2. The germline gives CDR1 SGHVS, CDR2 FQNEAQ. The CDR3 covers 16 residues. V lost 1 base, J lost 2 bases, and 4 bases stayed unmatched. The CDR3 nucleotides are TGTGCCAGCAGCTTAGGAGAGCGGGGAAACACCGGGGAGCTGTTTTTT. Translation gives CASSLGERGNTGELFF.

V and J are TRBV6-5 and TRBJ2-7, with TRBD2 matching 10 bases. Unmatched junction bases numbered 10, after V lost 7 bases and J lost 4 bases. CDR3 length: 15 amino acids. In germline, CDR1 is MNHEY, CDR2 SVGAGI. The CDR3 DNA sequence: TGTGCCAGCACTCAGAGCGGGAGGGCCCGGTACGAGCAGTACTTC. This gives the protein CASTQSGRARYEQYF.

This clone was picked up many times. The chain is built from TRBV7-9 and TRBJ2-3, with 10 bases that match TRBD1. J gave up 0 bases and V 5 bases, and 5 bases lay outside the gene matches. CDR1 and CDR2 (germline): SEHNR, FQNEAQ (reference sequence). The CDR3 is 16 amino acids. CDR3 sequence reads: CASSGPGQGSTDTQYF. DNA for the CDR3: TGTGCCAGCAGCGGACCGGGACAGGGGAGCACAGATACGCAGTATTTT.

This sequence joins TRBV10-3 and TRBJ2-7; 9 bases are a match to TRBD1. Per the germline V gene, CDR1 is ENHRY and CDR2 is SYGVKD. J lost 2 bases, V lost 2 bases, and 13 bases had no gene match. This CDR3 spans 18 amino acids. The CDR3 DNA follows: TGTGCCATCAGTGAGGCTCCGGGACAGGGTAGGCCCACCTACGAGCAGTACTTC. Amino acid sequence: CAISEAPGQGRPTYEQYF.

The V and J genes are TRBV19 and TRBJ2-4; a weak D match, TRBD1 (5 bases). Trimming stripped 1 base from V and 4 bases from J, with 5 bases between. CDR3 length equals 13 residues. Germline CDR1 and CDR2: LNHDA and SQIVND (reference sequence). The CDR3: CASSIGQKNIQYF. The CDR3 region has the DNA TGTGCCAGTAGTATAGGACAGAAAAACATTCAGTACTTC.

For this clone: This sample includes further DNA sequences coding for the same CDR3. V is TRBV5-1 and J is TRBJ1-1; D is possibly TRBD1 (5 bases). CDR3 size: 13 residues. V shed 0 bases and J shed 5 bases, with 8 bases lying between them. The germline V gene has CDR1 SGHRS and CDR2 YFSETQ. This CDR3 is CASSLAAGTEAFF. CDR3 nucleotides: TGCGCCAGCAGCTTGGCCGCAGGGACTGAAGCTTTCTTT.

The CDR3 DNA sequence: TGTGCCTGGACGTTGGGAGGAGCCCGGGGGGGGACCCAGTACTTC. Translating it yields CAWTLGGARGGTQYF. This chain joins TRBV30 and TRBJ2-5; 8 bases fit TRBD2. Trimming cost V 4 bases and J 7 bases; bases outside gene matches: 14. This CDR3 region has 15 residues. The germline gives CDR1 GTSNPN, CDR2 SVGIG (reference sequence).

The chain has TRBV4-1 and TRBJ2-1; the match to TRBD1 covers 7 bases. This CDR3 spans 17 amino acids. The V gene's germline CDR1 is MGHRA and CDR2 YSYEKL. Germline trimming cut 1 base from V and 0 bases from J; bases unmatched to any gene: 6. The CDR3 DNA reads as TGCGCCAGCAGCCAAGTTGTCTCAGGGGGCTCCTACAATGAGCAGTTCTTC. Residues: CASSQVVSGGSYNEQFF.

The chain couples TRBV11-2 to TRBJ1-1; perhaps TRBD1 as D (5 bases). The length of the CDR3 is 17 residues. The V gene lost 5 bases and the J gene lost 5 bases, with 24 bases spanning the gap. Germline values: CDR1 SGHAT, CDR2 FQNNGV. CDR3 region: CASSLPEGGDGGTEAFF. The CDR3 bases are TGTGCCAGCAGCCTACCCGAGGGAGGGGATGGGGGTACTGAAGCTTTCTTT.

The rearrangement links TRBV7-9 to TRBJ1-2, with 8 positions matching TRBD1. Germline V gene sequence: CDR1 SEHNR, CDR2 FQNEAQ (reference sequence). The CDR3 is made up of 14 amino acids. V dropped 5 bases and J dropped 0; count of bases not matched to a gene: 2. The CDR3 sequence: CASSQQGANYGYTF. DNA of the CDR3: TGTGCCAGCAGCCAACAGGGGGCTAACTATGGCTACACCTTC.

The chain uses TRBV15 and TRBJ1-3; weak D call: TRBD1 (5 bases). The CDR3 consists of 16 residues. Trimming stripped 4 bases from V and 1 base from J, with 14 bases between. The germline gives CDR1 LNHNV, CDR2 YYDKDF (reference sequence). As DNA, the CDR3 is TGTGCCACCAGCAAGGGGTTTCGAATTTCTGGAAACACCATATATTTT. This gives the protein CATSKGFRISGNTIYF.

The chain links TRBV7-9 to TRBJ1-2; perhaps TRBD1 as D (5 bases). Germline V gene lookup returns CDR1 SEHNR and CDR2 FQNEAQ (reference sequence). The V gene lost 1 base and the J gene lost 2 bases, with 11 bases spanning the gap. CDR3 length: 15 residues. For the CDR3, the DNA is TGTGCCAGCAGCTTAGGAGTCAGGGCGAACTATGGCTACACCTTC. Its translation: CASSLGVRANYGYTF.

J is TRBJ2-1 and V is TRBV4-2; D call uncertain. The germline V gene has CDR1 LGHNA and CDR2 YNFKEQ. V lost 1 base and J 6 bases, leaving 10 bases between the germline ends. The CDR3 is made up of 14 amino acids. CDR3 residues: CASSQVGVGNEQFF. The CDR3, as DNA: TGTGCCAGCAGCCAAGTAGGAGTTGGCAATGAGCAGTTCTTC.

This chain's CDR3 is CASRRVGVNYGYTF. The CDR3 DNA follows: TGTGCCAGTAGGAGAGTCGGGGTCAACTATGGCTACACCTTC. The chain is built from TRBV28 and TRBJ1-2; D is unresolved. The germline gives CDR1 MDHEN, CDR2 SYDVKM. Trimming shortened V by 9 bases and J by 2 bases, and 16 bases separated the two germline ends. The CDR3 has 14 amino acids.

This chain connects TRBV5-6 to TRBJ2-1; 14 bases are a match to TRBD2. Per germline, CDR1 SGHDT and CDR2 YYEEEE. CDR3 length: 16 amino acids. Losses at the gene ends were 4 bases for V and 4 bases for J; bases not matched to a gene: 4. The CDR3 here is CASSPGLAGVYNEQFF. The CDR3 nucleotides are TGTGCCAGCAGCCCGGGACTAGCGGGAGTATACAATGAGCAGTTCTTC.

The chain employs TRBV19 and TRBJ1-4; the D gene is possibly TRBD1 (6 bases). Germline CDR1 and CDR2: LNHDA and SQIVND (reference sequence). V lost 4 bases to trimming and J lost 7 bases, with 13 bases between them. The CDR3 length is 14 residues. CDR3 coding DNA: TGTGCCAGTAGTAGGAACAGGGATGGTGAAAAACTGTTTTTT. This codes for CASSRNRDGEKLFF.

This chain links TRBV6-2 or TRBV6-3 with TRBJ1-2, with 8 bases fitting TRBD1. The CDR3 has 17 amino acids. V trimming: 5 bases; J trimming: 1 base; junction bases outside the gene matches: 12. CDR1 and CDR2 (germline): MNHEY, SVGEGT. The CDR3 coding sequence is TGTGCCAGCAGTAGCTCCGGGACAGGACTACTTAACTATGGCTACACCTTC. Translating gives CASSSSGTGLLNYGYTF.

The J gene is TRBJ1-5, the V gene TRBV19, with D unresolved. The V and J ends lost 6 bases and 14 bases respectively, with 26 bases between them. The CDR3 is 15 residues long. The germline V gene has CDR1 LNHDA and CDR2 SQIVND (reference sequence). CDR3 nucleotides: TGTGCCAGTAGCCCTAGTACCATCCTCGGGAATGTTAAGCATTTT. Protein: CASSPSTILGNVKHF.

The V and J genes are TRBV6-6 and TRBJ2-7; D is possibly TRBD1 (6 bases). The CDR3 covers 15 residues. The germline V and J ends were trimmed by 4 bases and 3 bases, with 16 bases remaining between them. Germline-derived CDR1 and CDR2 are MNHNY and SVGAGI (reference sequence). CDR3 sequence: CASSSPDRSGYEQYF. The CDR3 nucleotides are TGTGCCAGCAGTTCCCCAGACAGGTCAGGCTACGAGCAGTACTTC.

This chain uses TRBV15 with TRBJ1-3; unclear D gene. The CDR3 totals 17 residues. Trimming removed 4 bases from V and 2 bases from J, with 18 bases in between. The V gene's germline CDR1 is LNHNV and CDR2 YYDKDF (reference sequence). The CDR3 DNA reads as TGTGCCACCAGCAAATTCGGGGAGGTAAAGGCTGGAAACACCATATATTTT. This gives the protein CATSKFGEVKAGNTIYF.